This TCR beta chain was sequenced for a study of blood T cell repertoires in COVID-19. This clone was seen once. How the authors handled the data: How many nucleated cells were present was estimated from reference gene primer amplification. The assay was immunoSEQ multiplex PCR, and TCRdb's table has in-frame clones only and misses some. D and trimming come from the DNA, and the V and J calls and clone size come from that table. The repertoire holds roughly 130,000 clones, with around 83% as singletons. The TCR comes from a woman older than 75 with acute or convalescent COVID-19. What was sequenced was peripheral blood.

In nucleotides, the CDR3 is TGTGCCAGCAGTGAATCGGCCGGACTCTATGGCTACACCTTC. It translates to CASSESAGLYGYTF. This chain joins TRBV6-1 and TRBJ1-2; no reliable D call. Per germline, CDR1 MNHNS and CDR2 SASEGT. V was shortened by 2 bases and J by 4 bases, with 11 bases between the two germline ends. This CDR3 region has 14 residues.